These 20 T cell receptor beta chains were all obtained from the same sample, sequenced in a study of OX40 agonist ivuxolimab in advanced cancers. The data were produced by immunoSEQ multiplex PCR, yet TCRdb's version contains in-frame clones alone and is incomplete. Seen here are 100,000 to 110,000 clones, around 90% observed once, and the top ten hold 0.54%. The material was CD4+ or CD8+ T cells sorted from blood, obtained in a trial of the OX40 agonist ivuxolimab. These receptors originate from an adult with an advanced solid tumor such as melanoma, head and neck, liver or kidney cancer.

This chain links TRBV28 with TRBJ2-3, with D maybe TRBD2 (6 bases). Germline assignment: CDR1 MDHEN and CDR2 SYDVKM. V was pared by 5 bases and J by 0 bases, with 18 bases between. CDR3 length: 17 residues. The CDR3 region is CASSTTSGGVSTDTQYF. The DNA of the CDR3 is TGTGCCAGCAGTACCACCTCCGGGGGTGTTAGCACAGATACGCAGTATTTT.

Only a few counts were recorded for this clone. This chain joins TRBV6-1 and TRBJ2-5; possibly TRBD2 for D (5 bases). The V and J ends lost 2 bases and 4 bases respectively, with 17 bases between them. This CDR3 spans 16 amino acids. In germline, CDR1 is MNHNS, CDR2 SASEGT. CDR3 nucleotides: TGTGCCAGCAGTGAATGGACCGGCAGGAGGACAGAGACCCAGTACTTC. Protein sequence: CASSEWTGRRTETQYF.

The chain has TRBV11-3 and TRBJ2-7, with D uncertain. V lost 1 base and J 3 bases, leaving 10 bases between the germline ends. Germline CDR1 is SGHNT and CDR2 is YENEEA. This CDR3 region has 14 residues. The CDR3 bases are TGTGCCAGCAGCTTAGGTGGCGGCAGCTACGAGCAGTACTTC. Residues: CASSLGGGSYEQYF.

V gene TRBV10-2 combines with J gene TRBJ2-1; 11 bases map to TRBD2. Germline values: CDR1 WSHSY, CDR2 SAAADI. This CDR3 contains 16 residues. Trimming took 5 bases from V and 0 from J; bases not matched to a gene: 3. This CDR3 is CASSIAGGSSYNEQFF. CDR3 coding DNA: TGCGCCAGCAGTATAGCGGGAGGGAGCTCCTACAATGAGCAGTTCTTC.

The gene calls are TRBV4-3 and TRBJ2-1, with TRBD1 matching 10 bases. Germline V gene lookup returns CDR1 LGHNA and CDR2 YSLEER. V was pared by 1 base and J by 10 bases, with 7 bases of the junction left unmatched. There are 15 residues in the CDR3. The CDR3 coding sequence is TGCGCCAGCAGCCAAGGCGGGACAGGGGACGGCGAGCAGTTCTTC. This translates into CASSQGGTGDGEQFF.

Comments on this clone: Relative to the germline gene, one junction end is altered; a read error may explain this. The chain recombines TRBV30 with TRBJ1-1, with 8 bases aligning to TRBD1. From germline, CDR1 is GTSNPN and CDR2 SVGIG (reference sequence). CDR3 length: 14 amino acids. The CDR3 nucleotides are TGTGCCTGGATCTCCCGACAGGGGAACACTGAAGCTCTCTTT. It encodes CAWISRQGNTEALF.

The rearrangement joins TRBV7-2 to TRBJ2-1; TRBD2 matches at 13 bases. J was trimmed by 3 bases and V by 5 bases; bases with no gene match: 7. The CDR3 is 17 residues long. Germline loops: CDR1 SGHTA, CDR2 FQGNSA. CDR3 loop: CASSIGTSGTYYNEQFF. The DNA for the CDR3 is TGTGCCAGCAGCATAGGGACTAGCGGGACCTACTACAATGAGCAGTTCTTC. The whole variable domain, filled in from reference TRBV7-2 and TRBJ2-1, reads GAGVSQSPSNKVTEKGKDVELRCDPISGHTALYWYRQSLGQGLEFLIYFQGNSAPDKSGLPSDRFSAERTGGSVSTLTIQRTQQEDSAVYLCASSIGTSGTYYNEQFFGPGTRLTVL.

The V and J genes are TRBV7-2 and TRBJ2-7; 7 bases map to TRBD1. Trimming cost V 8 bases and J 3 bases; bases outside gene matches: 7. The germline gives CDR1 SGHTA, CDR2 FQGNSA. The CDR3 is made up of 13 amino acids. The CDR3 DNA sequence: TGTGCCAGCGCCCGGGACAGCTACTACGAGCAGTACTTC. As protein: CASARDSYYEQYF.

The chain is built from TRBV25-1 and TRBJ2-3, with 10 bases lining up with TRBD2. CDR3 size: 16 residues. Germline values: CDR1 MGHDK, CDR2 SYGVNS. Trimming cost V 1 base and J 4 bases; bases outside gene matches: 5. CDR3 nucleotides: TGTGCCAGCAGTGAATGGGCTAGCGGGAGTTCAGATACGCAGTATTTT. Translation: CASSEWASGSSDTQYF.

CDR3 sequence reads: CSVDAMNTEAFF. The CDR3 DNA sequence: TGCAGCGTTGACGCCATGAACACTGAAGCTTTCTTT. This chain links TRBV29-1 with TRBJ1-1, with D hard to call. CDR3 length: 12 residues. Trimming removed 3 bases at V and 0 bases at J, with 5 bases between. The V gene's germline CDR1 is SQVTM and CDR2 ANQGSEA.

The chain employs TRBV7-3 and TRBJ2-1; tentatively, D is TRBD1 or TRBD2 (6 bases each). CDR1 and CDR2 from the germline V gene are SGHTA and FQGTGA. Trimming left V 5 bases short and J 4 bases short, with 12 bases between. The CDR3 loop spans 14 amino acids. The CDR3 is CASSKGGSYNEQFF. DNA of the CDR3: TGTGCCAGCAGCAAGGGGGGCTCTTACAATGAGCAGTTCTTC.

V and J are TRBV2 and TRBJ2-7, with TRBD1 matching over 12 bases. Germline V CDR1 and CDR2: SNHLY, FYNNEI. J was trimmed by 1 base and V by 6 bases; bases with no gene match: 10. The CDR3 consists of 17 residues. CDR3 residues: CASRPGQGAYNSYEQYF. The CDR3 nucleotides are TGTGCCAGCAGACCGGGACAGGGGGCGTACAATTCCTACGAGCAGTACTTC.

The DNA of the CDR3 is TGTGCCATCAGTGCCGGGACAGGGGTGGCGAACACTGAAGCTTTCTTT. Encoded protein: CAISAGTGVANTEAFF. This chain links TRBV10-3 with TRBJ1-1; the match to TRBD1 covers 10 bases. The CDR3 length is 16 residues. Trimming at V came to 4 bases and at J to 1 base, leaving 6 bases not matched to a gene. From germline, CDR1 is ENHRY and CDR2 SYGVKD.

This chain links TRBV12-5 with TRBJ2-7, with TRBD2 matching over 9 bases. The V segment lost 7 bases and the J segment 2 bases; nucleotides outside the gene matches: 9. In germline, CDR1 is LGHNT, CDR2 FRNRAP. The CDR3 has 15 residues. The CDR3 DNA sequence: TGTGCTAGTGCCCCGACTAGCGGCAACACCTACGAGCAGTACTTC. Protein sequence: CASAPTSGNTYEQYF.

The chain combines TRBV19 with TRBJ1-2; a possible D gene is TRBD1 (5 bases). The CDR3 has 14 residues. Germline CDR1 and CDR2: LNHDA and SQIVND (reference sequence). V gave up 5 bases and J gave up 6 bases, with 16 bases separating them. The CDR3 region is CASSDTGPGDGYTF. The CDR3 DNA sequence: TGTGCCAGTAGTGACACGGGTCCGGGGGATGGCTACACCTTC.

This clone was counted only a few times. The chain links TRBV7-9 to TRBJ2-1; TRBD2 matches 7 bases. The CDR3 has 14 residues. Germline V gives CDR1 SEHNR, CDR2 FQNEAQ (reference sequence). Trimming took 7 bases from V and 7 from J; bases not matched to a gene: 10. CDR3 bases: TGTGCCAGCACCGTAGCGGGCACTGGGAATGAGCAGTTCTTC. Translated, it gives CASTVAGTGNEQFF.

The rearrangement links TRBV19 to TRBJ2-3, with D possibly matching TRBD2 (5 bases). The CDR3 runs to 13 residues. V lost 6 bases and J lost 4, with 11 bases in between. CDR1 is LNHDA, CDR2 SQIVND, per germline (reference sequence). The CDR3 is CASSPDYSDTQYF. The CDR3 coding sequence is TGTGCCAGTAGCCCAGACTATTCAGATACGCAGTATTTT.

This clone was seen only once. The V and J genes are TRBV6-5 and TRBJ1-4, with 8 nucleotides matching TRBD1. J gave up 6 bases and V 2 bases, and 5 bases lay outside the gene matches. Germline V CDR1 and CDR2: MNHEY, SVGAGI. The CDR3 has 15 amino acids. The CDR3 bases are TGTGCCAGCAGTTACGTGACAGGGGTGGATGAAAAACTGTTTTTT. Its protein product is CASSYVTGVDEKLFF.

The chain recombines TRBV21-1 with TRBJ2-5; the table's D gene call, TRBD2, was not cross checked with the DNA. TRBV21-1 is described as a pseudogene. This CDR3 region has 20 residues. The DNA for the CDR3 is TGTGCCAGCAGCAAAGCGCAGAGGACAAGAACCTCTAGCGGGAGAGAGACCCAGTACTTC. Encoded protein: CASSKAQRTRTSSGRETQYF.

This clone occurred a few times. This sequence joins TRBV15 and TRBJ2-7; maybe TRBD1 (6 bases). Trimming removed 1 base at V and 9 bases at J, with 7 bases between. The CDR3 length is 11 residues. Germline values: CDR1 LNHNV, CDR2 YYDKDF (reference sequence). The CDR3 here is CATSRGGRQYF. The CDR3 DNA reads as TGTGCCACCAGCAGAGGGGGGCGGCAGTACTTC.